Following are 2 T cell receptor beta chains from one sample sequenced in a study of chemoradiotherapy in HPV16-positive cancers. TCRdb's table, derived via immunoSEQ multiplex PCR, lists solely in-frame clones and lacks some. Of over 20,000 clones listed, approximately 84% are singletons. Source: blood, taken from a patient who underwent chemoradiotherapy. These receptors came from a human donor with HPV-associated anogenital cancer.

This chain joins TRBV7-9 and TRBJ2-1, with 7 bases fitting TRBD2. The CDR3 is 16 amino acids. CDR1 and CDR2 (germline): SEHNR, FQNEAQ (reference sequence). V was clipped by 1 base and J by 1 base; unmatched bases: 4. The CDR3 here is CASSLVAGVSYNEQFF. CDR3 sequence (DNA): TGTGCCAGCAGCTTAGTTGCGGGGGTTTCCTACAATGAGCAGTTCTTC.

The chain couples TRBV30 to TRBJ1-5; 12 nucleotides agree with TRBD1. The length of the CDR3 is 17 residues. J lost 6 bases, V lost 2 bases, and 11 bases had no gene match. Germline V gene lookup returns CDR1 GTSNPN and CDR2 SVGIG (reference sequence). The DNA for the CDR3 is TGTGCCTGGAGTCCCCAAAGGGGACAGGGGGCTGGTCAGCCCCAGCATTTT. As protein: CAWSPQRGQGAGQPQHF.